Shown below are 5 T cell receptor beta chains from a single sample sequenced in a study of blood T cells in healthy people across ages (dated by TCRdb to the mid-2010s). To prepare the library, 5' RACE was applied. For sequencing, an Illumina HiSeq 2500 was employed. A second PCR of roughly 7 to 12 cycles was run with a J-beta primer mix and a sample-barcoded 5' primer. In TCRdb, the public reads were trimmed at Q25 with fastp and aligned with MiXCR, with productive beta chains retained. Rows with one shared CDR3 protein collapse into an entry with the most common genes and DNA. The sample data list approximately 1.5 million distinct CDR3 sequences, and 30% to 40% of these were observed just once. Jointly, the top ten make up 11% of the sample. Input material: blood. These receptors all come from a woman in her 30s in good health.

This clonotype was picked up a small number of times. The rearrangement joins TRBV5-1 to TRBJ1-1; D gene unclear. This CDR3 is built from 12 residues. Trimming shortened V by 5 bases and J by 4 bases, and 9 bases separated the two germline ends. CDR1 is SGHRS and CDR2 is YFSETQ in the germline V gene. The CDR3 DNA follows: TGCGCCAGCAGGGAGTTTGGCACTGAAGCTTTCTTT. Protein: CASREFGTEAFF.

The rearrangement links TRBV6-5 to TRBJ1-1; D is perhaps TRBD1 (5 bases). The germline CDR1 and CDR2 sequences are MNHEY and SVGAGI. The V end was cut by 10 bases, the J end by 3 bases, with 15 bases between. The CDR3 runs 13 residues. For the CDR3, the DNA is TGTGCCACTACGGGACGTTTACACACTGAAGCTTTCTTT. This codes for CATTGRLHTEAFF.

The gene calls are TRBV20-1 and TRBJ2-3; TRBD2 might be the D (5 bases). Germline values: CDR1 DFQATT, CDR2 SNEGSKA (reference sequence). V was cut by 1 base and J by 2 bases, with 13 bases left in between. The CDR3 totals 15 residues. CDR3 in amino acids: CSARGGGPLTDTQYF. CDR3 nucleotides: TGCAGTGCTAGAGGTGGAGGTCCTCTCACAGATACGCAGTATTTT.

CDR3 protein: CASSQGAGAYSDTQYF. The CDR3 DNA reads as TGCGCCAGCAGCCAAGGGGCGGGCGCATATTCGGATACGCAGTATTTT. J is TRBJ2-3 and V is TRBV4-1; a possible D gene is TRBD2 (5 bases). Trimming removed 1 base at V and 6 bases at J, with 17 bases between. This CDR3 comprises 16 residues. CDR1 and CDR2 from the germline V gene are MGHRA and YSYEKL.

This clonotype was observed a single time. The rearrangement uses TRBV2 and TRBJ1-5; D unresolved. Germline assignment: CDR1 SNHLY and CDR2 FYNNEI. Between the trimmed V and J ends, which lost 6 bases and 7 bases, there was a span of 16 bases. The CDR3 contains 14 residues. The CDR3 bases are TGTGCCAGCAGCACGGAAGGGCTCCGGCAGCCCCAGCATTTT. Protein sequence: CASSTEGLRQPQHF.